The clone carrying this TCR beta chain turned up a few times. As yet, its antigen is unknown. Unique molecular identifiers were in the cDNA, with template-switch universal primer binding. TCRdb re-derived calls from the 5' RACE reads in MiXCR, one entry per CDR3 protein. The table includes some 1,600,000 distinct CDR3 sequences, under 35% detected once. The entry originates in a study of identical twins. Study-wide points: In beta out-of-frame sequences, the excess sharing between twins was weaker. Models predicted too little out-of-frame TCR alpha sharing in monozygotic twins. Possibly, invariant MAIT and iNKT cells partly confounded zero-insertion analyses.

CDR3 length: 15 amino acids. V was pared by 1 base and J by 8 bases, with 4 bases of the junction left unmatched. V and J are TRBV12-3 or TRBV12-4 and TRBJ2-1, with 11 bases fitting TRBD2. Sample: cord blood. This TCR was sampled from a newborn girl in good health. This CDR3 is CASSLGSSGGYEQFF. In DNA form, the CDR3 reads TGTGCCAGCAGTTTAGGGTCTAGCGGGGGGTATGAGCAGTTCTTC.